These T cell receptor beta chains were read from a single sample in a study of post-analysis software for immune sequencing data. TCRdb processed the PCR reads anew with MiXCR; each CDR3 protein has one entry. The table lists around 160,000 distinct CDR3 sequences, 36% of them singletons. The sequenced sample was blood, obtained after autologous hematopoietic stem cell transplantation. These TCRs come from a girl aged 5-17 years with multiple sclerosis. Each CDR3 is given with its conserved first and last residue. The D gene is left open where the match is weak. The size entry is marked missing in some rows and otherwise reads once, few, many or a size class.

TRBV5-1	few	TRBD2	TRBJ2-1	TGCGCCAGCAACGCTGCGAGCGGGGGGCACTCCTACAATGAGCAGTTCTTC	CASNAASGGHSYNEQFF
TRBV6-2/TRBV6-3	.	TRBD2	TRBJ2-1	TGTGCCAGCAGTTACTCGGCACTAGCGGGGGACAATGAGCAGTTCTTC	CASSYSALAGDNEQFF
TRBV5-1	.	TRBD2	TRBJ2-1	TGCGCCAGCAGCTTGCGGGACTACCCCAATGAGCAGTTCTTC	CASSLRDYPNEQFF
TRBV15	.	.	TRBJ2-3	TGTGCCACCAGCAGATCTGGGAGACACCGCCTGCCCACAGATACGCAGTATTTT	CATSRSGRHRLPTDTQYF
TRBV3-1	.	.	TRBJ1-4	TGTGCCAGCAGACCCGGCGAGGTTCTGAGGTCTTCTGAAAAACTGTTTTTT	CASRPGEVLRSSEKLFF
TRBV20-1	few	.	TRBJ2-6	TGCAGTGCCCGTAGCATGTTAGGCAGCTCCGGGGCCAACGTCCTGACTTTC	CSARSMLGSSGANVLTF
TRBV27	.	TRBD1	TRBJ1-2	TGTGCCAGCAGTTTTCGGCGGACAGGGGGCTATGGCTACACCTTC	CASSFRRTGGYGYTF
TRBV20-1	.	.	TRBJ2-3	TGCAGTGCTAGACGGATCACAGATACGCAGTATTTT	CSARRITDTQYF
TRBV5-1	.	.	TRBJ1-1	TGCGCCAGCAGCTTGAGTGGACCTAACACTGAAGCTTTCTTT	CASSLSGPNTEAFF
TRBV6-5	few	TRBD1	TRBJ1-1	TGTGCCAGCACAATGACAGGGCGTGGTGAAGCTTTCTTT	CASTMTGRGEAFF
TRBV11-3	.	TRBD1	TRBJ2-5	TGTGCCAGCAGCTTAGCCACAGGGGGCGCGGGGCAAGAGACCCAGTACTTC	CASSLATGGAGQETQYF
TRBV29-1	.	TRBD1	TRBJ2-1	TGCAGCGTGCCGGGACAGGTCTACAATGAGCAGTTCTTC	CSVPGQVYNEQFF
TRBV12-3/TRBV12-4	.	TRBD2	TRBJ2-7	TGTGCCAGCAGACCTAGCGGGAGGAAGGGCTCCTACGAGCAGTACTTC	CASRPSGRKGSYEQYF
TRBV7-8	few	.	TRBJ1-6	TGTGCCAGCCGTGAAACCCAGAGCTCCTATAATTCACCCCTCCACTTT	CASRETQSSYNSPLHF
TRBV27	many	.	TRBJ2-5	TGTGCCAGCAGTTTTGGGGGAAAGACCCAGTACTTC	CASSFGGKTQYF
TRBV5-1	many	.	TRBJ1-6	TGCGCCAGCAGCTTGGGGACACCGGATAATTCACCCCTCCACTTT	CASSLGTPDNSPLHF
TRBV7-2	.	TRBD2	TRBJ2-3	TGTGCCAGCAGCTCCGGACTAGCGAATACGCAGTATTTT	CASSSGLANTQYF
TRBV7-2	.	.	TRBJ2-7	TGTGCCAGCAGCGGGGCAGCGTCCCCCCCATACGAGCAGTACTTC	CASSGAASPPYEQYF
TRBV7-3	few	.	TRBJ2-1	TGTGCCAGCAGCTTAATGCACAGCGGAGATGAGCAGTTCTTC	CASSLMHSGDEQFF
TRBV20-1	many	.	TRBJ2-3	TGCAGTGCTAGGAGCCTACTCCGGGACTCTTTCACAGATACGCAGTATTTT	CSARSLLRDSFTDTQYF
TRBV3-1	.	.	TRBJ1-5	TGTGCCAGCAGCCAACAGGACGGTCAGCCCCAGCATTTT	CASSQQDGQPQHF
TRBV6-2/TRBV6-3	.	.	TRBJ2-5	TGTGCCAGCACCCCCAGATTTCGGGGAGAGACCCAGTACTTC	CASTPRFRGETQYF
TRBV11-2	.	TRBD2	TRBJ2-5	TGTGCCAGCAGCTTAGGGTGGGATAGCGGGAGTGAAGAGACCCAGTACTTC	CASSLGWDSGSEETQYF
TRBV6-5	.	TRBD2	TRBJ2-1	TGTGCCAGCAGTTACTCGAGCGGGAGGGCCTACCACAATGAGCAGTTCTTC	CASSYSSGRAYHNEQFF
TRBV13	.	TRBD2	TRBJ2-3	TGTGCCAGCAGCTTAGCCGGGAGGCCGACAGATACGCAGTATTTT	CASSLAGRPTDTQYF
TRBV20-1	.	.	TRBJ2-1	TGCAGTGCTAGTACCGAACCCAATGAGCAGGTCTTC	CSASTEPNEQVF
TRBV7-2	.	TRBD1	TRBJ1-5	TGTGCCAGCAGCTTGGGACAGGGGGGCAGTCAGCCCCAGCATTTT	CASSLGQGGSQPQHF